The clone carrying this T cell receptor beta chain was counted between two and nine times. These data come from a study of blood T cell repertoires in COVID-19. Whole-study context: The United States, Italy and Spain provided the acute and convalescent COVID-19 samples. PBMCs, B-cell-depleted T cells, or T cells were the source of the cDNA or gDNA that made up the material.

Original analysis: Researchers report that nucleated cell counts were estimated from reference gene primer amplification. Sequencing used immunoSEQ multiplex PCR; TCRdb keeps in-frame clones, though not all of them. For V, J and clone size, that table is used; D and trimming come from the DNA. Here the sample spans 150,000 to 200,000 clones, over 80% being singletons. CDR3 size: 13 residues. V dropped 5 bases and J dropped 3; count of bases not matched to a gene: 3. The germline CDR1 and CDR2 sequences are MDHEN and SYDVKM. This chain links TRBV28 with TRBJ2-7; 8 positions agree with TRBD2. The receptor's source is a woman aged 70-85 years with acute or convalescent COVID-19. Sequenced input: peripheral blood. CDR3 nucleotides: TGTGCCAGCAGTGCCGGGGGGGTCTACGAGCAGTACTTC. This encodes CASSAGGVYEQYF.